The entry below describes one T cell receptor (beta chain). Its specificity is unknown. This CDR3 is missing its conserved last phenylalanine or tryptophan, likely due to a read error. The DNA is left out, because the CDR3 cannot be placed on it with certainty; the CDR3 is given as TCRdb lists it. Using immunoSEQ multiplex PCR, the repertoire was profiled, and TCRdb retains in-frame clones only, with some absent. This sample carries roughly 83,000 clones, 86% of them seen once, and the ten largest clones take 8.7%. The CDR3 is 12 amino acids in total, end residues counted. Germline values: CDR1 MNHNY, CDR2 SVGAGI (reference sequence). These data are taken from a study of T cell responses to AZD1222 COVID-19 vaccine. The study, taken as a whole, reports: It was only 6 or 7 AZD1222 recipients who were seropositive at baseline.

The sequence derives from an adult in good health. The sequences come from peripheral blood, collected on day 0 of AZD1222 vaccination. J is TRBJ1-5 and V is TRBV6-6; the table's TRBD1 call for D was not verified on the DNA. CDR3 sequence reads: CASSYSIAGGPL.